This T cell receptor beta chain was captured by sequencing in a study of Tregs in tolerant kidney transplant recipients. Clones were sequenced by immunoSEQ multiplex PCR, and TCRdb holds only the in-frame ones, with some missing. The sample lists fewer than 60,000 clones, about nine tenths occurring once. Mixed chimerism was transient after nonmyeloablative marrow transplants from related graft donors. The CDR3 consists of 15 residues. The V end lost 0 bases, the J end lost 8 bases, and 15 bases lay between the germline ends. Germline V gene sequence: CDR1 SGDLS, CDR2 YYNGEE. This receptor was identified in a human patient who received a combined kidney and bone marrow transplant. The graft donor may have given rise to some T cells. V usage is TRBV9 and J usage is TRBJ1-3; D is uncertain. The material sequenced was CD8+ T cells from blood (PBMCs), taken 24 months after the transplant. The CDR3 loop is CASSVAGGSADTIYF. CDR3 bases: TGTGCCAGCAGCGTAGCTGGAGGTTCAGCGGACACCATATATTTT.